This T cell receptor beta chain was identified in a study of blood T cells in healthy people across ages. V lost 5 bases and J lost 6, with 20 bases in between. Germline CDR1 and CDR2: DFQATT and SNEGSKA (reference sequence). The CDR3 is made up of 15 amino acids. Primed by a sample-barcoded 5' primer and a J-beta primer mix, a second PCR proceeded for about 7 to 11 cycles. MiXCR, run by TCRdb on the 5' RACE reads, gives a single entry per CDR3 protein. The sample records 920,000 or so distinct CDR3 sequences, more than 35% being singletons. The sequencing input was blood. The chain has TRBV20-1 and TRBJ2-1; possibly TRBD1 for D (6 bases). The origin of this receptor is a woman in her sixties or seventies in good health. CDR3 in amino acids: CSAYNRGTSANEQFF. The CDR3 nucleotides are TGCAGTGCTTACAATAGGGGGACATCGGCCAATGAGCAGTTCTTC.